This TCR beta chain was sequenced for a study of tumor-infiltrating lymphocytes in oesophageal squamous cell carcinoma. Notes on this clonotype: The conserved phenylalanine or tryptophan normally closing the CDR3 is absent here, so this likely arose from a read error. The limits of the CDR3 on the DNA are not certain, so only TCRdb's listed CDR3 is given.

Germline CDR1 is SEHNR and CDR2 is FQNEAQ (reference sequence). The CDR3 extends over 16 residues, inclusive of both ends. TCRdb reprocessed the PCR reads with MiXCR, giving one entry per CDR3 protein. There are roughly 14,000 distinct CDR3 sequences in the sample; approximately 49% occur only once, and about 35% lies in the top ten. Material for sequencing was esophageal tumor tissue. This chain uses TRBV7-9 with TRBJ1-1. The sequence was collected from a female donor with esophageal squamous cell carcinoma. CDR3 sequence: CATSVAGKASPSILVM.